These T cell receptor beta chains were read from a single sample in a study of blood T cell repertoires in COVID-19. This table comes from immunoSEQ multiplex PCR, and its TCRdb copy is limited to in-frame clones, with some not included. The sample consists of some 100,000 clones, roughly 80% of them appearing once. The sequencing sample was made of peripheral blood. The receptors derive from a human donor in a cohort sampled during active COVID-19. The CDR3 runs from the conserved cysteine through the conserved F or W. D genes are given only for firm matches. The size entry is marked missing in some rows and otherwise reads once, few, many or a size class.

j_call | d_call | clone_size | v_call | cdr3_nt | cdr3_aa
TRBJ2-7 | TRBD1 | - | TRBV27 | TGTGCCAGCAGTTCTCATCGGACAGGTGGAGACGAGCAGTACTTC | CASSSHRTGGDEQYF
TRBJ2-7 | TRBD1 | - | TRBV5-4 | TGTGCCAGCAGTGCAAGACAGGGGGCGAGTCGCGAGCAGTACTTC | CASSARQGASREQYF
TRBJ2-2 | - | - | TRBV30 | TGTGCCTGGAGTGTACAGGACAACCCCGTCGGGGAGCTGTTTTTT | CAWSVQDNPVGELFF
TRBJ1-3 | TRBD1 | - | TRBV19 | TGTGCCAGTAGTACCGGGACAGGGCCTGGAAACACCATATATTTT | CASSTGTGPGNTIYF
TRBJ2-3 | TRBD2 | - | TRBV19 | TGTGCCAGTAGTCCCAGGACTAGCGGGGGACGCACAGATACGCAGTATTTT | CASSPRTSGGRTDTQYF
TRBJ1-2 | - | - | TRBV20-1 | TGCAGTCCAGGTTCCAACTATGGCTACACCTTC | CSPGSNYGYTF
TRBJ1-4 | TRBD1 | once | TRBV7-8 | TGTGCCAGCAGCCGACGACAGGGGGCAACTAATGAAAAACTGTTTTTT | CASSRRQGATNEKLFF
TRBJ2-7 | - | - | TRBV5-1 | TGCGCCAGCAGCTTGGACGGCTACGAGCAGTACTTC | CASSLDGYEQYF
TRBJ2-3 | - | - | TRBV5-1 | TGCGCCAGCAGCAGGACTGGCACAGATACGCAGTATTTT | CASSRTGTDTQYF
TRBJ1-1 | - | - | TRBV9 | TGTGCCAGCAGCCCTTTCATGGGGAGAGACACTGAAGCTTTCTTT | CASSPFMGRDTEAFF
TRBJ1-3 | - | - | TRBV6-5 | TGTGCCAGCATGAGCTCTGGAAACACCATATATTTT | CASMSSGNTIYF
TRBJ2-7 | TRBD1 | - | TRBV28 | TGTGCCAGCAGGAGCGGGACAGGGTACGAGCAGTACTTC | CASRSGTGYEQYF
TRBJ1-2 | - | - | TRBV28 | TGTGCCAGCAGTTTATCGTTCGGAGAGAGGGGCTACACCTTC | CASSLSFGERGYTF
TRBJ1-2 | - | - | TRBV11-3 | TGTGCCAGCAGCTCCAGGTGGGGGGAGGCGGACTATGGCTACACCTTC | CASSSRWGEADYGYTF
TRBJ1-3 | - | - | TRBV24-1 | TGTGCCACCAGTGACGACAGGCCTGGAAACACCATATATTTT | CATSDDRPGNTIYF
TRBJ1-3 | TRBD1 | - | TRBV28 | TGTGCCAGCAGTTCCCAGGGGGTCCCCTATGTCGGAAACACCATATATTTT | CASSSQGVPYVGNTIYF
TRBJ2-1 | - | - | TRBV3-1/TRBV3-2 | TGTGCCAGCAGCCACCCGGGACTTCTCTACAATGAGCAGTTCTTC | CASSHPGLLYNEQFF
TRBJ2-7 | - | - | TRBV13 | TGTGCCAGCAGCTTAGGTAGCAACTACGAGCAGTACTTC | CASSLGSNYEQYF
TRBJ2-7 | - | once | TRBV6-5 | TGTGCCAGCACTTTGAGCTCCTACGAGCAGTACTTC | CASTLSSYEQYF
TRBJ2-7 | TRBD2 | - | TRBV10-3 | TGTGCCACCTGGGGCGGGGGGGCCTCCCACGAGCAGTACTTC | CATWGGGASHEQYF
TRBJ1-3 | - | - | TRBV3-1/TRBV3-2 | TGTGCCAGCAGCCGTGCGACGGCGGGGGGAAACACCATATATTTT | CASSRATAGGNTIYF
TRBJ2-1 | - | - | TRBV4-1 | TGCGCCAGCAGCCATCATGGACAGACAGACAATGAGCAGTTCTTC | CASSHHGQTDNEQFF
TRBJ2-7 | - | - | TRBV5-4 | TGTGCCAGCAGGCCTAGGGGCGGTACCTACGAGCAGTACTTC | CASRPRGGTYEQYF
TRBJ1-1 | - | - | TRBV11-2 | TGTGCCAGCAGCCAATCACTTAACACTGAAGCTTTCTTT | CASSQSLNTEAFF
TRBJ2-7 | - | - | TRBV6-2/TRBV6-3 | TGTGCCAGCAGTTACCTCAGGGTGAGGGAGCAGTACTTC | CASSYLRVREQYF
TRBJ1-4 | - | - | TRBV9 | TGTGCCAGCAGCACCCACCCGGGACAACGAAATGAAAAACTGTTTTTT | CASSTHPGQRNEKLFF
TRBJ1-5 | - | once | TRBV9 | TGTGCCAGCAGCCCCGCCGGGATCAAGCCCCAGCATTTT | CASSPAGIKPQHF
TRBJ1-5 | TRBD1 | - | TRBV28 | TGTGCCAGCAGCAAACAGGGGATCCGCAATCAGCCCCAGCATTTT | CASSKQGIRNQPQHF
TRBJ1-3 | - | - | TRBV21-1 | TGTGCCAGCAGCAACAACAGGCCCTCTGGAAACACCATATATTTT | CASSNNRPSGNTIYF
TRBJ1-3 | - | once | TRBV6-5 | TGTGCCAGCAGTTACGGGGCAGATAACTCTGGAAACACCATATATTTT | CASSYGADNSGNTIYF
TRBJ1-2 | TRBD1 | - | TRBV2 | TGTGCCAGCAGGCAGCCGGGACAGCCTCCTAACTATGGCTACACCTTC | CASRQPGQPPNYGYTF
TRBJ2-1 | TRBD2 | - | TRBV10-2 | TGCGCCAGCAGTGAGTTTCTAGCGGGAGCAAATGAGCAGTTCTTC | CASSEFLAGANEQFF
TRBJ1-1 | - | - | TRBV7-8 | TGTGCCAGCAGCTTAGATGGCCTAGGGGATGGCGCTTTCTTT | CASSLDGLGDGAFF
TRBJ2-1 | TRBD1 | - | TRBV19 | TGTGCCAGTAGTACAGGGGGCTCCGTTTACAATGAGCAGTTCTTC | CASSTGGSVYNEQFF
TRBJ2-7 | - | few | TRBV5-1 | TGCGCCAGCAGCCAGCCTGGGACTTCGACGAAAGCGCAGTACTTC | CASSQPGTSTKAQYF
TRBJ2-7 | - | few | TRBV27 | TGTGCCAGCAGGCCGACAGGAACCTACGAGCAGTACTTC | CASRPTGTYEQYF
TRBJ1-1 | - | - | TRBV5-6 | TGTGCCAGCAGCTTCCCCCGGACAGTAAACACTGAAGCTTTCTTT | CASSFPRTVNTEAFF
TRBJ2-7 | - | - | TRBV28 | TGTGCCAGCAGTTCCCTCTACGAGCAGTACTTC | CASSSLYEQYF
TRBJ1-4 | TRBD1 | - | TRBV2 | TGTGCCACCAGCGACAGGGGACAAAAACTGTTTTTT | CATSDRGQKLFF
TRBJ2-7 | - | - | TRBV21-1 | TGTGCCAGCAGCCTTTGGACTAGCGGGGGATCACCCTACGAGCAGTACTTC | CASSLWTSGGSPYEQYF
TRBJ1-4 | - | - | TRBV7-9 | TGTGCCAGCAGCGCGTCAGACACGTGGTTGAGCGAAAAACTGTTTTTT | CASSASDTWLSEKLFF
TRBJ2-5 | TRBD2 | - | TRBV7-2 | TGTGCCAGCAGCTTAGTCGCTAGCGGGGGGTTTGGGACCCAGTACTTC | CASSLVASGGFGTQYF
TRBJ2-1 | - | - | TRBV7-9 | TGTGCCAGCAGCTTAGTGGAGTTTCCTGAGCAGTTCTTC | CASSLVEFPEQFF
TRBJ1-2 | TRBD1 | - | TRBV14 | TGTGCCAGCAGCCAGGACAGGGTCTATGGCTACACCTTC | CASSQDRVYGYTF
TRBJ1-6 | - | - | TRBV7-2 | TGTGCCAGCTCCTCCGGGAGCTCCTATAATTCACCCCTCCACTTT | CASSSGSSYNSPLHF
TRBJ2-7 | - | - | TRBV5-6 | TGTGCCAGCAGCTCCCGTGGACAGAGACGCTACGAGCAGTACTTC | CASSSRGQRRYEQYF
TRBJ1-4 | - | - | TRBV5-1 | TGCGCCAGCAGCTTGGCTCCAACTAATGAAAAACTGTTTTTT | CASSLAPTNEKLFF
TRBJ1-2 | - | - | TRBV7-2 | TGTGCCAGCAGTTCGTTCTGGACAGACCTTAACTATGGCTACACCTTC | CASSSFWTDLNYGYTF
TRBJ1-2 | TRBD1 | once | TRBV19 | TGTGCCAGTACCCTAACAGGGGAAACTATCAGCTACACCTTC | CASTLTGETISYTF
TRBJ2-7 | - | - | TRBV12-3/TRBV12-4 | TGTGCCAGCACCCCAAATGGAGGCTACGAGCAGTACTTC | CASTPNGGYEQYF
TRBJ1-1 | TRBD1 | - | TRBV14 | TGTGCCAGCAGAGCACAGGGGGACGAACGGAATGAAGCTTTCTTT | CASRAQGDERNEAFF
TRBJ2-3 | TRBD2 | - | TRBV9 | TGTGCCAGCAGCGGCCCACAGGGACTAGCGGGGGGGCTGGCAGATACGCAGTATTTT | CASSGPQGLAGGLADTQYF
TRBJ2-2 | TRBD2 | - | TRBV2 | TGTGCCAGCGTCAGGCGAGCGGGGGTAGCCGGGGAGCTGTTTTTT | CASVRRAGVAGELFF